Listed below are T cell receptor beta chains from one sample, sequenced in a study of metastatic and nonmetastatic thyroid tumors. TCRdb recomputed clones from the PCR reads via MiXCR. The table has under 55,000 clones, approximately 17% seen once. Sequencing was done on a sample of blood. These TCRs come from a female donor with papillary thyroid cancer or a benign thyroid nodule (not recorded which). Some clones in this sample may be carry-over from other donors' samples. Each CDR3 is given with its conserved first and last residue. Each record gives: J gene, clone size, V gene, D gene, CDR3 DNA, CDR3 protein. D genes are given only for firm matches. Clone size is given for some rows only: seen once, a few or many times, or a class if the clone is expanded.

j_gene: TRBJ2-5; abundance: -; v_gene: TRBV4-3; d_gene: TRBD1; CDR3nt: TGCGCCAGCAGCCAAGATGGGCAGGGGGCTCGGGAGACCCAGTACTTC; CDR3aa: CASSQDGQGARETQYF
j_gene: TRBJ2-4; abundance: many; v_gene: TRBV20-1; d_gene: -; CDR3nt: TGCAGTGCTAGCGTCCAGGGTGGGAGAGGAGCCAAAAACATTCAGTACTTC; CDR3aa: CSASVQGGRGAKNIQYF
j_gene: TRBJ1-6; abundance: few; v_gene: TRBV28; d_gene: -; CDR3nt: TGTGCCAGCAGTTTTTCACAGACAAGAGAGGATTCACCCCTCCACTTT; CDR3aa: CASSFSQTREDSPLHF
j_gene: TRBJ2-1; abundance: many; v_gene: TRBV29-1; d_gene: TRBD2; CDR3nt: TGCAGCGTTGAGTCTAGCGGGGACCCGTGGGAGCAGTTCTTC; CDR3aa: CSVESSGDPWEQFF
j_gene: TRBJ1-1; abundance: -; v_gene: TRBV9; d_gene: TRBD1; CDR3nt: TGTGCCAGCAGCGTAGTTCCAGGGGGCTGGGGTGTGAACACTGAAGCTTTCTTT; CDR3aa: CASSVVPGGWGVNTEAFF
j_gene: TRBJ2-2; abundance: -; v_gene: TRBV11-3; d_gene: TRBD2; CDR3nt: TGTGCCAGCAGCTTAGGGAGCGGGAGTTTTTCCGGGGAGCTGTTTTTT; CDR3aa: CASSLGSGSFSGELFF
j_gene: TRBJ2-5; abundance: -; v_gene: TRBV11-3; d_gene: -; CDR3nt: TGTGCCAGCAGCTTTATCGGGAGCGAGACCCAGTACTTC; CDR3aa: CASSFIGSETQYF
j_gene: TRBJ2-2; abundance: -; v_gene: TRBV24-1; d_gene: -; CDR3nt: TGTGCCACCAGTGATCCCTCGACTGGAGGGACGGTCACCGGGGAGCTGTTTTTT; CDR3aa: CATSDPSTGGTVTGELFF
j_gene: TRBJ1-1; abundance: -; v_gene: TRBV7-2; d_gene: TRBD1; CDR3nt: TGTGCCAGCAGCTTCGGGACAGGGTCCAACACTGAAGCTTTCTTT; CDR3aa: CASSFGTGSNTEAFF
j_gene: TRBJ2-1; abundance: many; v_gene: TRBV7-2; d_gene: -; CDR3nt: TGTGCCAGCAGCTTAGGCCAGGTGAATTGGCAGTTCTTC; CDR3aa: CASSLGQVNWQFF
j_gene: TRBJ2-7; abundance: -; v_gene: TRBV5-4; d_gene: -; CDR3nt: TGTGCCAGCAGCCTCACAGGGAAGGCAAACGAGCAGTACTTC; CDR3aa: CASSLTGKANEQYF
j_gene: TRBJ1-2; abundance: many; v_gene: TRBV3-1; d_gene: -; CDR3nt: TGTGCCAGCAGCCAAAGCGACAGTCGCTACACCTTC; CDR3aa: CASSQSDSRYTF
j_gene: TRBJ2-7; abundance: many; v_gene: TRBV28; d_gene: TRBD2; CDR3nt: TGTGCCAGCAGTTTAGGACTAGCGGGAGTGGGGGAGCAGTACTTC; CDR3aa: CASSLGLAGVGEQYF
j_gene: TRBJ2-7; abundance: -; v_gene: TRBV6-2/TRBV6-3; d_gene: TRBD2; CDR3nt: TGTGTCATCAGCCTGAGCGGGAGCTACGAGCAGTACTTC; CDR3aa: CVISLSGSYEQYF
j_gene: TRBJ1-1; abundance: many; v_gene: TRBV5-1; d_gene: -; CDR3nt: TGCGCCAGCAACTTGAACATGGGGGCAGGGTACACTGAAGCTTTCTTT; CDR3aa: CASNLNMGAGYTEAFF
j_gene: TRBJ2-1; abundance: -; v_gene: TRBV2; d_gene: -; CDR3nt: TGTGCCAGCAGTGAAAGGGCCATGGCTGAATCAAATAGATACAATGAGCAGTTCTTC; CDR3aa: CASSERAMAESNRYNEQFF
j_gene: TRBJ2-5; abundance: -; v_gene: TRBV27; d_gene: TRBD1; CDR3nt: TGTGCCAGCCATTCGACAGGGCGGCAAGAGACCCAGTACTTC; CDR3aa: CASHSTGRQETQYF
j_gene: TRBJ2-5; abundance: -; v_gene: TRBV6-1; d_gene: -; CDR3nt: TGTGCTATCAGTGAAGGGCACGTAGAGACCCAGTACTTC; CDR3aa: CAISEGHVETQYF
j_gene: TRBJ1-1; abundance: many; v_gene: TRBV7-9; d_gene: -; CDR3nt: TGTGCCAGCAGCTTAATGGCGCTCACTGAAGCTTTCTTT; CDR3aa: CASSLMALTEAFF
j_gene: TRBJ1-6; abundance: -; v_gene: TRBV28; d_gene: -; CDR3nt: TGTGCCAGCAGTTCAGGGGATTCACCCCTCCACTTT; CDR3aa: CASSSGDSPLHF
j_gene: TRBJ2-2; abundance: -; v_gene: TRBV18; d_gene: -; CDR3nt: TGTGCCAGCTCACCGGCTGGGCCCGGGAGTCCCGGGGAGCTGTTTTTT; CDR3aa: CASSPAGPGSPGELFF
j_gene: TRBJ1-2; abundance: many; v_gene: TRBV5-1; d_gene: TRBD1; CDR3nt: TGCGCCAGCAGCTTGGGTTGGGACAGTCTCTATGGCTACACCTTC; CDR3aa: CASSLGWDSLYGYTF
j_gene: TRBJ2-1; abundance: many; v_gene: TRBV6-1; d_gene: TRBD2; CDR3nt: TGTGCCAGCAGTGTAGAGATAGCGGGAGGTTACAATGAGCAGTTCTTC; CDR3aa: CASSVEIAGGYNEQFF
j_gene: TRBJ1-3; abundance: -; v_gene: TRBV10-3; d_gene: -; CDR3nt: TGTGCCATCAGTGGGACGGCCGGAAACACCATATATTTT; CDR3aa: CAISGTAGNTIYF
j_gene: TRBJ1-1; abundance: -; v_gene: TRBV25-1; d_gene: -; CDR3nt: TGTTCCAGCAGTGATTCAGTGCGGTCTGAAGCTTTCTTT; CDR3aa: CSSSDSVRSEAFF
j_gene: TRBJ1-5; abundance: many; v_gene: TRBV6-1; d_gene: -; CDR3nt: TGTGCCAGCAGTGCTGTGAGCAATCAGCCCCAGCATTTT; CDR3aa: CASSAVSNQPQHF
j_gene: TRBJ2-7; abundance: many; v_gene: TRBV20-1; d_gene: TRBD2; CDR3nt: TGCAGTGCTAGAGCAACGGGAGGCTCCTACGAGCAGTACTTC; CDR3aa: CSARATGGSYEQYF
j_gene: TRBJ1-6; abundance: -; v_gene: TRBV6-1; d_gene: TRBD1; CDR3nt: TGTGCCAGCAATACAGGGGGCGGAGGGTTTAGTAATTCACCCCTCCACTTT; CDR3aa: CASNTGGGGFSNSPLHF
j_gene: TRBJ2-3; abundance: few; v_gene: TRBV6-2/TRBV6-3; d_gene: -; CDR3nt: TGTGCCAGCACCTATTCTCTTTGGTCTTCTGGCAAAGATACGCAGTATTTT; CDR3aa: CASTYSLWSSGKDTQYF
j_gene: TRBJ1-1; abundance: many; v_gene: TRBV29-1; d_gene: -; CDR3nt: TGCAGCGTCGAGGAGACAGCCCCTGAAGCTTTCTTT; CDR3aa: CSVEETAPEAFF
j_gene: TRBJ2-2; abundance: few; v_gene: TRBV6-1; d_gene: -; CDR3nt: TGTGCCAGCAGTAAGCCGGGACTCTTGACCGGGGAGCTGTTTTTT; CDR3aa: CASSKPGLLTGELFF
j_gene: TRBJ1-2; abundance: -; v_gene: TRBV20-1; d_gene: TRBD1; CDR3nt: TGCAGTGCTAGAGATCGGGACAGCTATGGATGCACCTTC; CDR3aa: CSARDRDSYGCTF
j_gene: TRBJ1-3; abundance: medium-sized; v_gene: TRBV6-1; d_gene: TRBD1; CDR3nt: TGTGCCAGCGGCCTACGGGACAGCTCTGGAAACACCATATATTTT; CDR3aa: CASGLRDSSGNTIYF
j_gene: TRBJ1-5; abundance: few; v_gene: TRBV28; d_gene: -; CDR3nt: TGTGCCAGCACTAAACAGGGTCGTCAGCCCCAACATTTT; CDR3aa: CASTKQGRQPQHF
j_gene: TRBJ2-3; abundance: few; v_gene: TRBV28; d_gene: -; CDR3nt: TGTGCCAGCATTGTTTGGGTAGCGGATTCCCCGGCGGCAGATACGCAGTATTTT; CDR3aa: CASIVWVADSPAADTQYF
j_gene: TRBJ1-2; abundance: -; v_gene: TRBV30; d_gene: -; CDR3nt: TGTGCCTGGAGCAGGGAAAGGTATGGCTACACCTTC; CDR3aa: CAWSRERYGYTF
j_gene: TRBJ1-6; abundance: -; v_gene: TRBV4-1; d_gene: -; CDR3nt: TGCGCCAGCAGCCACGCTGAAAATTCACCCCTCCACTTT; CDR3aa: CASSHAENSPLHF
j_gene: TRBJ1-2; abundance: many; v_gene: TRBV6-1; d_gene: -; CDR3nt: TGTGCCACCGGGGGTAACTATGGCTACACCTTC; CDR3aa: CATGGNYGYTF
j_gene: TRBJ2-7; abundance: few; v_gene: TRBV29-1; d_gene: -; CDR3nt: TGCAGCGTGGGCCTTTCCTCTCGAGAGCAGTACTTC; CDR3aa: CSVGLSSREQYF
j_gene: TRBJ1-4; abundance: -; v_gene: TRBV19; d_gene: -; CDR3nt: TGTTCCAGTAGTCCTCTGGACATGATCAGACTGTTTTTT; CDR3aa: CSSSPLDMIRLFF
j_gene: TRBJ1-4; abundance: few; v_gene: TRBV6-5; d_gene: -; CDR3nt: TGTGCCAGCAGTTACTCGACACAGGCGAATGAAAAACTGTTTTTT; CDR3aa: CASSYSTQANEKLFF
j_gene: TRBJ2-2; abundance: -; v_gene: TRBV2; d_gene: -; CDR3nt: TGTGCCAGAAGGAGAGCACGGAGTGGGTCTCACACCGGGGAGCTGTTTTTT; CDR3aa: CARRRARSGSHTGELFF
j_gene: TRBJ1-2; abundance: -; v_gene: TRBV30; d_gene: -; CDR3nt: TGTGCCTGGAGTGTAAATAGGGGGGTGGGATTTGTCTACACCTTC; CDR3aa: CAWSVNRGVGFVYTF
j_gene: TRBJ2-5; abundance: many; v_gene: TRBV20-1; d_gene: -; CDR3nt: TGCAGTGCTAGAGAGGGAGTGCCAGAGACCCAGTACTTC; CDR3aa: CSAREGVPETQYF
j_gene: TRBJ2-3; abundance: many; v_gene: TRBV19; d_gene: TRBD2; CDR3nt: TGTGCCAGTAGTCCGCGGGGACTAGCGGGACCCACAGATACGCAGTATTTT; CDR3aa: CASSPRGLAGPTDTQYF
j_gene: TRBJ2-7; abundance: once; v_gene: TRBV7-9; d_gene: TRBD1; CDR3nt: TGTGCCAGCAGCTCCGGGACAGGGGCCTACGAGCAGTACTTC; CDR3aa: CASSSGTGAYEQYF